Sequencing of this T cell receptor (beta chain) was carried out in a study of CD8+ T cells in alopecia areata. Study in general: The study gave treated patients oral tofacitinib at 5 to 10 mg twice daily.

The germline V gene encodes CDR1 SNHLY and CDR2 FYNNEI. The CDR3 covers 13 residues. Between the trimmed V and J ends, which lost 7 bases and 4 bases, there was a span of 13 bases. Study-level results: Especially in alopecia totalis/universalis, lesional scalp showed greater clonality than normal scalp did.

The treatment denotes: oral pan-JAK inhibitor, 5-10 mg twice daily. As to this clone: The antigen remains undetermined.

Reverse transcribed after extraction, RNA yielded cDNA as the sequencing template. Libraries were prepared by immunoSEQ multiplex PCR; TCRdb keeps only in-frame clonotypes and omits some of them. This sample carries under 300,000 clones, around 64% of them seen once, and the ten largest clones take about 0.93%. This TCR derives from a human donor with alopecia areata. Sequencing used CD4+ T cells sorted from blood, obtained between weeks 51 and 52, from a patient treated with tofacitinib. The chain carries TRBV2 and TRBJ1-2, with no clear D. CDR3 sequence: CASTAALRYGYTF. The CDR3 nucleotides read TGTGCCAGCACCGCGGCCTTGCGCTATGGCTACACCTTC. The full variable domain, in which reference TRBV2 and TRBJ1-2 provide the parts outside the CDR3, is EPEVTQTPSHQVTQMGQEVILRCVPISNHLYFYWYRQILGQKVEFLVSFYNNEISEKSEIFDDQFSVERPDGSNFTLKIRSTKLEDSAMYFCASTAALRYGYTFGSGTRLTVV.